The rows below give T cell receptor beta chains drawn from one sample of a study of vaccination and CD4 T cells after COVID-19. TCRdb independently ran MiXCR on the PCR reads; one entry per CDR3 protein. The data contain around 10,000 distinct CDR3 sequences, about 35% of them seen just once; the ten biggest clones take up roughly 27%. These receptors' antigens are unknown. The sequencing sample was made of CD4+ T cells from blood, cultured in vitro. These TCRs come from a human donor in good health. Both conserved end residues are part of each CDR3. Fields, in order: V gene, J gene, D gene, clone size, CDR3 DNA, CDR3 protein. D genes are given only for firm matches. Not all rows give a size; the values are once, few, many and, for expanded clones, a class.

>TRBV7-2|TRBJ2-3|TRBD2|-
TGTGCCAGCAGCCTCCCGGCTAGCGGGATCGATACGCAGTATTTT
CASSLPASGIDTQYF
>TRBV19|TRBJ1-3|TRBD1|-
TGTGCCAGTAGTACAGGGACAGTCCCTGGAAACACCATATATTTT
CASSTGTVPGNTIYF
>TRBV5-6|TRBJ2-7|TRBD1|-
TGTGCCAGCAGCCACTTCCGGGACAGGGATAGTGGGCAGTACTTC
CASSHFRDRDSGQYF
>TRBV28|TRBJ2-7|TRBD1|few
TGTGCCAGCAGAGATGCCGGGACAGGGACCCGGGAGCAGTACTTC
CASRDAGTGTREQYF
>TRBV24-1|TRBJ2-6|-|-
TGTGCCACCAGTGATTTCCCGACTCTCTCTGGGGCCAACGTCCTGACTTTC
CATSDFPTLSGANVLTF
>TRBV9|TRBJ1-1|-|-
TGTGCCAGCAGTCCTTCAGGGCGAGAAACTGAAGCTTTCTTT
CASSPSGRETEAFF
>TRBV7-3|TRBJ1-1|-|-
TGTGCCAGCAGCTTAATCGTGAACACTGAAGCTTTCTTT
CASSLIVNTEAFF
>TRBV7-9|TRBJ2-3|TRBD1|few
TGTGCCAGCAGCCTGAGGACAGGCCTCTACCCTACCACAGATACGCAGTATTTT
CASSLRTGLYPTTDTQYF
>TRBV20-1|TRBJ1-6|TRBD1|-
TGCAGTGCTGACAGGGAGCTAGCTTCACCCCTCCACTTT
CSADRELASPLHF
>TRBV20-1|TRBJ2-3|-|-
TGCAGTGCTAGTAAGGGTAGCGCAGATACGCAGTATTTT
CSASKGSADTQYF
>TRBV19|TRBJ1-2|TRBD1|-
TGTGCCAGCATGCACAGGGGTCTCACCGCTCAGAACTATGGCTACACCTTC
CASMHRGLTAQNYGYTF
>TRBV20-1|TRBJ2-7|-|-
TGCAGTGCTAGCCCACTTGCCGACTCCTACGAGCAGTACTTC
CSASPLADSYEQYF
>TRBV12-5|TRBJ1-2|-|-
TGTGCTAGTGGTTACCTTAAGGGCACCTATGGCTACACCTTC
CASGYLKGTYGYTF
>TRBV7-3|TRBJ1-1|TRBD1|few
TGTGCCAGCAGCCCCGTCAGCCCAAGGACCCTCAGGGGGAGTAATGTGGCTGAAGCTTTCTTT
CASSPVSPRTLRGSNVAEAFF
>TRBV5-4|TRBJ1-2|-|-
TGTGCCAGCAGCTCGGGGTTGGGTGGCGGGGCCTCTGGCTACACCTTC
CASSSGLGGGASGYTF
>TRBV5-1|TRBJ1-2|-|-
TGCGCCAGCAGCCCCTCCGATGAAGGCTACACCTTC
CASSPSDEGYTF
>TRBV14|TRBJ1-1|-|few
TGTGCCAGCAGCCAAGACTACAGTGTGAGAGCTGAAGCTTTCTTT
CASSQDYSVRAEAFF
>TRBV7-2|TRBJ2-7|TRBD2|few
TGTGCCAGCAGCTATAGAGGGACTAGAGGGCAGGGATCCTACGAGCAGTACTTC
CASSYRGTRGQGSYEQYF
>TRBV7-6|TRBJ2-5|-|-
TGTGCCAGCAGCTTTCGACGTCAGGAGACCCAGTACTTC
CASSFRRQETQYF
>TRBV28|TRBJ1-2|TRBD1|few
TGTGCCAGCAGTTTATGGACAGGGGGCAACTATGGCTACACCTTC
CASSLWTGGNYGYTF
>TRBV20-1|TRBJ2-1|TRBD2|-
TGCAGTGCTAGAGATGCTAGCGGGGGGACCTACAATGAGCAGTTCTTC
CSARDASGGTYNEQFF
>TRBV20-1|TRBJ1-4|-|few
TGCAGTGCTAGAAAGATCGGGCCGAATGAAAAACTGTTTTTT
CSARKIGPNEKLFF
>TRBV18|TRBJ2-3|-|-
TGTGCCAGCTCACCCCTCAGCGGGAGCACAGATACGCAGTATTTT
CASSPLSGSTDTQYF
>TRBV5-3|TRBJ1-1|-|-
TGTGCCAGCAGCTTGGTAGAGTGGGGGGGCGTAAGCTCTGAAGCTTTCTTT
CASSLVEWGGVSSEAFF
>TRBV28|TRBJ2-5|TRBD2|-
TGTGCCAGCACATGGGGGGGGGAGACCCAGTACTTC
CASTWGGETQYF
>TRBV27|TRBJ2-3|TRBD1|once
TGTGCCAGCAGACTCGGACAGGGTTCGGTCCCAGATACGCAGTATTTT
CASRLGQGSVPDTQYF
>TRBV19|TRBJ1-5|-|few
TGTGCCAGTAGTGGCGGGATTCTGGACAATCAGCCCCAGCATTTT
CASSGGILDNQPQHF
>TRBV20-1|TRBJ2-1|-|-
TGCAGTGCTAGGAAGGGAGACTGGGAGCAGTTCTTC
CSARKGDWEQFF
>TRBV27|TRBJ2-1|TRBD2|-
TGTGCCAGCAGTTTCCCTGGGGATAGCGGGAGGGCCGGGGAGCAGTTCTTC
CASSFPGDSGRAGEQFF
>TRBV28|TRBJ2-2|TRBD2|-
TGTGCCAGCAGTTTCGGACTAGCGGGAGCGGCGAACACCGGGGAGCTGTTTTTT
CASSFGLAGAANTGELFF
>TRBV19|TRBJ2-7|TRBD1|few
TGTGCCAGTAGTATAGTTGGGACAGGGAACTACGAGCAGTACTTC
CASSIVGTGNYEQYF
>TRBV6-1|TRBJ2-1|TRBD2|few
TGTGCCAGCAGTGAACGGGCGGGAGCTGGCAATGAGCAGTTCTTC
CASSERAGAGNEQFF
>TRBV4-1|TRBJ2-7|-|few
TGCGCCAGCAGCCAAGATGTGATAACGATATACGAGCAGTACTTC
CASSQDVITIYEQYF
>TRBV6-2/TRBV6-3|TRBJ1-2|TRBD1|-
TGTGCCAGCAAGGAAGAGGGGGCGCTTGGCTACACCTTC
CASKEEGALGYTF
>TRBV11-2|TRBJ2-1|-|medium-sized
TGTGCCAGCAGCCGAAGGGGGGCCTACAATGAGCAGTTCTTC
CASSRRGAYNEQFF
>TRBV24-1|TRBJ2-3|-|few
TGTGCCACCAGTGATGAGTCAGATACGCAGTATTTT
CATSDESDTQYF
>TRBV10-3|TRBJ2-5|-|-
TGTGCCGCCGGGGGTGGAGAGACCCAGTACTTC
CAAGGGETQYF
>TRBV30|TRBJ2-1|-|-
TGTGCCTGGAGCTTGGATCTCTCCAATGAGCAGTTCTTC
CAWSLDLSNEQFF
>TRBV27|TRBJ2-7|-|-
TGTGCCAGCAGTTCCCTCCCAGGGCCCTACGAGCAGTACTTC
CASSSLPGPYEQYF